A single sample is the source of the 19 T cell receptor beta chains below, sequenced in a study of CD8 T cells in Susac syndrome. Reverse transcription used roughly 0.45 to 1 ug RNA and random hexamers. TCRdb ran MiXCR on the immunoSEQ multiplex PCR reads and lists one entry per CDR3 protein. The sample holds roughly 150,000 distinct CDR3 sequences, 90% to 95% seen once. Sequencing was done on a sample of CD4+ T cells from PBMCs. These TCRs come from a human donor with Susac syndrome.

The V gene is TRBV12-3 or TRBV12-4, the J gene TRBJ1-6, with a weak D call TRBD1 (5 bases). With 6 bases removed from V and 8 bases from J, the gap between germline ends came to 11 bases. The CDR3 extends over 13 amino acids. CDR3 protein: CASRTEIDSPLHF. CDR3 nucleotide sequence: TGTGCCAGCAGGACAGAGATTGATTCACCCCTCCACTTT.

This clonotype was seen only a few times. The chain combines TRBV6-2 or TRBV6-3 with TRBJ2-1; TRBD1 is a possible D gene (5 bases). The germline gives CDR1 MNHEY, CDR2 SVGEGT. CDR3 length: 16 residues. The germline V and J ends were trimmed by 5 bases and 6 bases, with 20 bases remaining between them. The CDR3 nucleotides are TGTGCCAGCAGTCCCGGACACATTGGGTTTGGCAATGAGCAGTTCTTC. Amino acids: CASSPGHIGFGNEQFF.

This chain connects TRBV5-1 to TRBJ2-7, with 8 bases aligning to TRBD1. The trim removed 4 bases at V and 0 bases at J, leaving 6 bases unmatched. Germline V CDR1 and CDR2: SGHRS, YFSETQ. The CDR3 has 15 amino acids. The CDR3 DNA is TGCGCCAGCAGCCAGGGACAGGCGAGCTCCTACGAGCAGTACTTC. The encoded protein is CASSQGQASSYEQYF. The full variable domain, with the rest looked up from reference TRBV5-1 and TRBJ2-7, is KAGVTQTPRYLIKTRGQQVTLSCSPISGHRSVSWYQQTPGQGLQFLFEYFSETQRNKGNFPGRFSGRQFSNSRSEMNVSTLELGDSALYLCASSQGQASSYEQYFGPGTRLTVT.

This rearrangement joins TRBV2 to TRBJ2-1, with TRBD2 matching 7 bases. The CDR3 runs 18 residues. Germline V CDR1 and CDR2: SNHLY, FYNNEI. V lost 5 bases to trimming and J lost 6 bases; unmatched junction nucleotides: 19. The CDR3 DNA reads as TGTGCCAGCAGTAAGGGGCTAGCGGCACTCCCCAATCCCAATGAGCAGTTCTTC. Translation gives CASSKGLAALPNPNEQFF.

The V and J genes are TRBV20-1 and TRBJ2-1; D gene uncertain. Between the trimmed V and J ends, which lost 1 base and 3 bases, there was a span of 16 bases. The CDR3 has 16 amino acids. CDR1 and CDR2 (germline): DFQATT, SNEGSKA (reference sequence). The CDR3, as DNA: TGCAGTGCTAGAGCCCGGGCGCCCACTGTCTACAATGAGCAGTTCTTC. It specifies CSARARAPTVYNEQFF.

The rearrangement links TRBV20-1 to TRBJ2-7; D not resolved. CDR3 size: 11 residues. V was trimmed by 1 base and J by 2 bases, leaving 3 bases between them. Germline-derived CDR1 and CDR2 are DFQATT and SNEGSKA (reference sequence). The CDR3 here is CSARGAYEQYF. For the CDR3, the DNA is TGCAGTGCTAGAGGAGCCTACGAGCAGTACTTC.

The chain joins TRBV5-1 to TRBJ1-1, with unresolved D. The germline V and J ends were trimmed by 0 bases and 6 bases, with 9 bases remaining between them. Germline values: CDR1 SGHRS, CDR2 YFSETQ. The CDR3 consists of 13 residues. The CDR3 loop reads CASSLVIGAEAFF. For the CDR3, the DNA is TGCGCCAGCAGCTTGGTGATTGGTGCTGAAGCTTTCTTT.

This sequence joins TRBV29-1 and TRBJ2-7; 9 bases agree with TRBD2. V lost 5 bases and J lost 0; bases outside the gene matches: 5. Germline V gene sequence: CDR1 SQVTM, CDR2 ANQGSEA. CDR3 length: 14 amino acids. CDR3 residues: CSVSKRGVSYEQYF. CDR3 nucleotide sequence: TGCAGCGTTTCCAAGCGGGGGGTCTCCTACGAGCAGTACTTC.

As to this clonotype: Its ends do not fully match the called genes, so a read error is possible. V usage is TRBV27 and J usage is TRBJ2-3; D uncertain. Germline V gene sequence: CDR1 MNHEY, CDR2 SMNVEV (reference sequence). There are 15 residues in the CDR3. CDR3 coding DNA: TGTGCCAGCACCCCCGGATTTGGAGCCGCAGATACGCAGTTTTTT. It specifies CASTPGFGAADTQFF.

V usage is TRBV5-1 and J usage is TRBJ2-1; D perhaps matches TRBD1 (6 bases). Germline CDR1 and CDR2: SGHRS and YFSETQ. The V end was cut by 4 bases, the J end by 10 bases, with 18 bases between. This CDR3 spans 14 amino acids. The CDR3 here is CASSTDSLLGEQFF. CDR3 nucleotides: TGCGCCAGCAGCACGGACAGTTTATTGGGAGAGCAGTTCTTC.

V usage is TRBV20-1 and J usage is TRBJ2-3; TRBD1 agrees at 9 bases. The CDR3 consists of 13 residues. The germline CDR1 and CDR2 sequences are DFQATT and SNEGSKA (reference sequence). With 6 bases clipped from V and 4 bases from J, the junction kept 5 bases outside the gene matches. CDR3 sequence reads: CSAGDRVADTQYF. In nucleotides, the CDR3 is TGCAGTGCCGGGGACAGGGTCGCAGATACGCAGTATTTT.

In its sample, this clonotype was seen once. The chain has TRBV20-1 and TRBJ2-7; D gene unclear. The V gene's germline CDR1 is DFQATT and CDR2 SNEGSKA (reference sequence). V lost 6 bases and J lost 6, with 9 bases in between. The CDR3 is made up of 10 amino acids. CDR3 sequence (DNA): TGCAGTGCAGGATGGTCCGAGCAGTACTTC. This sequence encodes CSAGWSEQYF.

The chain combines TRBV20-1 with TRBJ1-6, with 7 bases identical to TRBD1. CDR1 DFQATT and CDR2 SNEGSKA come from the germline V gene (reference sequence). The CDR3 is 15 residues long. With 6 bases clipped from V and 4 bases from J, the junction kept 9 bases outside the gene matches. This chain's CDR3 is CSAGEGASYNSPLHF. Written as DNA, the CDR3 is TGCAGTGCCGGAGAGGGGGCTTCGTATAATTCACCCCTCCACTTT.

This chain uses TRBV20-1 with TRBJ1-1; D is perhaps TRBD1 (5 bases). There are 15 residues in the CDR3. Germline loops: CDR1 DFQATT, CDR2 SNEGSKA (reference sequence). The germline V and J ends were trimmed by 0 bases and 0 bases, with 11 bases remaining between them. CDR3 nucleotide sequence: TGCAGTGCTAGAGATCGTCCAGGGATGAACACTGAAGCTTTCTTT. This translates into CSARDRPGMNTEAFF.

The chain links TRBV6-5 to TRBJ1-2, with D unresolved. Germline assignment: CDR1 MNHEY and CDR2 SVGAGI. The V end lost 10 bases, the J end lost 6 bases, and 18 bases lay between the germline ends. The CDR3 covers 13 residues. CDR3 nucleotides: TGTGCCACGGGATTAATCTTCGGTGATGGCTACACCTTC. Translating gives CATGLIFGDGYTF.

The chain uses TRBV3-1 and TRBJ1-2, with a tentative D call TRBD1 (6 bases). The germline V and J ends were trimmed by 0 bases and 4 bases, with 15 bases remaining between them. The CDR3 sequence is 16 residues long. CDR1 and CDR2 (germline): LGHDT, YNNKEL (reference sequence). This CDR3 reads CASSQDRGAELYGYTF. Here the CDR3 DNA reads TGTGCCAGCAGCCAAGATCGGGGGGCCGAACTCTATGGCTACACCTTC.

CDR3 sequence reads: CASSPWGETGGVHNQPQHF. In DNA, the CDR3 is TGTGCCAGCAGCCCCTGGGGGGAGACAGGGGGCGTACACAATCAGCCCCAGCATTTT. This chain connects TRBV4-2 to TRBJ1-5, with 10 bases matching TRBD1. Germline V gives CDR1 LGHNA, CDR2 YNFKEQ. J gave up 3 bases and V 4 bases, and 15 bases lay outside the gene matches. The CDR3 extends over 19 amino acids.

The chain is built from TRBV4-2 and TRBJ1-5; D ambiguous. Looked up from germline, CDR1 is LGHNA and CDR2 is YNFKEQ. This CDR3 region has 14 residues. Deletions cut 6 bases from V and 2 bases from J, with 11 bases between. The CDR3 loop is CASSHVGGNQPQHF. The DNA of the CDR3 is TGTGCCAGCAGTCATGTGGGCGGCAATCAGCCCCAGCATTTT.

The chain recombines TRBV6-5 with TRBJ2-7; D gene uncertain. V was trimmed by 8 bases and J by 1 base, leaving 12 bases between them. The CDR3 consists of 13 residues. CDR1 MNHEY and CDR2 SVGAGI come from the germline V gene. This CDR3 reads CASSRIRSYEQYF. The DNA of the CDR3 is TGTGCCAGCTCCCGAATAAGGTCCTACGAGCAGTACTTC.